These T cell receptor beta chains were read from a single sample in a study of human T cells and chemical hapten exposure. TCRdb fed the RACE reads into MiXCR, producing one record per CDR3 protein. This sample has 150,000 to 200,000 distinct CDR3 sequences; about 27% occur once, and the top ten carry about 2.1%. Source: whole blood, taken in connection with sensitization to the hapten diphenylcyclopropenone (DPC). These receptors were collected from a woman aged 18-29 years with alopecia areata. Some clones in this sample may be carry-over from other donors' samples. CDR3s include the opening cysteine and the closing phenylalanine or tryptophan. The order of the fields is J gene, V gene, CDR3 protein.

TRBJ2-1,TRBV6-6,CASVSGRGNEQFF
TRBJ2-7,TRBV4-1,CASSHLDRTYEQYF
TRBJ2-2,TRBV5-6,CASSLETGSYTGELFF
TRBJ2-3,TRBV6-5,CASSYFSELDTDTQYF
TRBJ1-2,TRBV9,CASSPTTVWGYTF
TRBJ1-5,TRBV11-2,CASSLDSSNQPQHF
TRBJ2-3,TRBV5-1,CASSLGPFTDTQYF
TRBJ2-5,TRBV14,CASSPGDGETQYF
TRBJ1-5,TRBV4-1,CASSQDVSTGSQPQHF
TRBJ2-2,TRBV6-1,CASRGGRTGELFF
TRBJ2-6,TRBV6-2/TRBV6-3,CASSYPSGGFSSGANVLTF
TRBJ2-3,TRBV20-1,CSARVPGTALGTQYF
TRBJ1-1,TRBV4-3,CASSQDLGITEAFF
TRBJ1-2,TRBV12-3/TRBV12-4,CASRLSGGYGYGYTF
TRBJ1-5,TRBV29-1,CSGVGQKDQPQHF
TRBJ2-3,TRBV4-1,CASSQALAGVLDTQYF
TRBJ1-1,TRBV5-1,CASSLVTGYKGTEAFF
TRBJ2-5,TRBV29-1,CSVKDRGETQYF
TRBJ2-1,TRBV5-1,CASSSSGTGLNEQFF
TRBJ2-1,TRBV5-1,CASSWPSNEQFF
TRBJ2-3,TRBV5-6,CASSLPRGSGTDTQYF
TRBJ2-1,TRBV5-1,CASSPQGQGANEQFF
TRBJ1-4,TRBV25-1,CASRSNGDEKLFF